Shown below are 31 T cell receptor beta chains from a single sample sequenced in a study of T cell responses to AZD1222 COVID-19 vaccine. Assay used: immunoSEQ multiplex PCR; TCRdb lists only in-frame clones, some missing. In the table there are approximately 100,000 clones, 75% to 95% of which are singletons. The sample was peripheral blood, taken 28 days after the second AZD1222 dose. Receptor source: an adult who received the AZD1222 COVID-19 vaccine.

The chain employs TRBV6-5 and TRBJ1-1; the D gene is possibly TRBD1 (5 bases). Germline V gene sequence: CDR1 MNHEY, CDR2 SVGAGI. The V and J ends lost 5 bases and 6 bases respectively, with 19 bases between them. The CDR3 is 15 residues long. CDR3 sequence: CASSNPGGPNSEAFF. The CDR3 region has the DNA TGTGCCAGCAGTAATCCCGGGGGACCTAATTCTGAAGCTTTCTTT.

The gene calls are TRBV24-1 and TRBJ2-2, with 9 bases aligning to TRBD2. The CDR3 contains 15 residues. Germline V gives CDR1 KGHDR, CDR2 SFDVKD. V lost 5 bases and J lost 6; bases outside the gene matches: 6. The CDR3: CATSVAASGAGELFF. CDR3 nucleotide sequence: TGTGCCACCAGTGTTGCGGCTAGCGGGGCCGGGGAGCTGTTTTTT.

V and J are TRBV2 and TRBJ2-2, with D possibly being TRBD1 (5 bases). V shed 0 bases and J shed 7 bases, with 12 bases lying between them. Germline V CDR1 and CDR2: SNHLY, FYNNEI. The CDR3 is 15 amino acids. The CDR3 reads CASSEAPREGGELFF. The CDR3 coding sequence is TGTGCCAGCAGTGAAGCACCCAGGGAAGGCGGGGAGCTGTTTTTT.

The chain has TRBV27 and TRBJ2-1; D is perhaps TRBD1 (6 bases). This CDR3 comprises 13 residues. Germline CDR1 is MNHEY and CDR2 is SMNVEV (reference sequence). V lost 10 bases and J lost 7, with 17 bases in between. The CDR3 sequence is CATTRTDRNEQFF. CDR3 DNA sequence: TGTGCCACGACCCGGACAGACCGAAATGAGCAGTTCTTC.

V is TRBV19 and J is TRBJ1-6; D possibly corresponds to TRBD1 (6 bases). The germline V gene has CDR1 LNHDA and CDR2 SQIVND (reference sequence). The CDR3 spans 15 residues. Trimming stripped 2 bases from V and 8 bases from J, with 13 bases between. DNA for the CDR3: TGTGCCAGTAGTATATCTCAGGGGAGTTATTCACCCCTCCACTTT. The encoded protein is CASSISQGSYSPLHF. The full variable domain, rest sourced from reference TRBV19 and TRBJ1-6, is DGGITQSPKYLFRKEGQNVTLSCEQNLNHDAMYWYRQDPGQGLRLIYYSQIVNDFQKGDIAEGYSVSREKKESFPLTVTSAQKNPTAFYLCASSISQGSYSPLHFGNGTRLTVT.

The rearrangement uses TRBV5-4 and TRBJ2-3; possible D gene TRBD1, 6 bases. V lost 5 bases and J lost 0, with 13 bases in between. CDR1 is SGHNT and CDR2 is YYREEE in the germline V gene (reference sequence). The CDR3 extends over 15 amino acids. The CDR3 region is CASSGAGASTDTQYF. The CDR3 nucleotides are TGTGCCAGCAGTGGGGCAGGGGCTAGCACAGATACGCAGTATTTT.

This chain connects TRBV9 to TRBJ1-5; 7 positions match TRBD1. Germline loops: CDR1 SGDLS, CDR2 YYNGEE. This CDR3 region has 16 residues. Unmatched junction bases numbered 10, after V lost 0 bases and J lost 7 bases. CDR3 in DNA: TGTGCCAGCAGCGTAGCGGACACAGGGGATGTGCAGCCCCAGCATTTT. Amino acid sequence: CASSVADTGDVQPQHF.

V and J are TRBV6-1 and TRBJ1-4; TRBD1 aligns across 9 bases. The CDR3 runs to 15 residues. Germline CDR1 MNHNS, CDR2 SASEGT. The J segment lost 7 bases and the V segment lost 3 bases, leaving 6 bases of the junction unmatched. The CDR3 loop is CASSETTGGFEKLFF. The CDR3 nucleotides read TGTGCCAGCAGTGAGACGACAGGGGGATTTGAAAAACTGTTTTTT.

This sequence joins TRBV18 and TRBJ1-1; perhaps TRBD1 as D (5 bases). CDR1 KGHSH and CDR2 LQKENI come from the germline V gene. This CDR3 region has 16 residues. Trimming removed 3 bases at V and 0 bases at J, with 14 bases between. The CDR3 DNA reads TGTGCCAGCTCACCCTCACAGGTGTCCATGAACACTGAAGCTTTCTTT. Encoded protein: CASSPSQVSMNTEAFF.

This chain uses TRBV5-8 with TRBJ2-7; a weak D match, TRBD1 (6 bases). The CDR3 totals 15 residues. The germline V gene encodes CDR1 SGHTS and CDR2 YDEGEE. Trimming pared 4 bases from V and 6 bases from J, leaving 20 bases between. The CDR3 region has the DNA TGTGCCAGCAGCAGTCAGGGGCTAGTTCGTAGCGAGCAGTACTTC. Its translation is CASSSQGLVRSEQYF.

Relative to its sample, this clone is medium-sized (0.01 to 0.1%). The genes are TRBV6-4 and TRBJ2-1; tentatively, D is TRBD2 (7 bases). Germline V gives CDR1 MRHNA, CDR2 SNTAGT. The CDR3 runs to 15 residues. V shed 6 bases and J shed 3 bases, with 15 bases lying between them. The CDR3 sequence is CASSKGGADYNEQFF. DNA for the CDR3: TGTGCCAGCAGCAAAGGGGGGGCGGACTACAATGAGCAGTTCTTC.

The chain recombines TRBV28 with TRBJ2-4; no reliable D call. V shed 5 bases and J shed 8 bases, with 16 bases lying between them. Looked up from germline, CDR1 is MDHEN and CDR2 is SYDVKM. The length of the CDR3 is 14 residues. This CDR3 reads CASSPMVGVDIQYF. CDR3 nucleotides: TGTGCCAGCAGTCCTATGGTTGGGGTTGACATTCAGTACTTC. The full variable domain, completed using reference TRBV28 and TRBJ2-4, is DVKVTQSSRYLVKRTGEKVFLECVQDMDHENMFWYRQDPGLGLRLIYFSYDVKMKEKGDIPEGYSVSREKKERFSLILESASTNQTSMYLCASSPMVGVDIQYFGAGTRLSVL.

This rearrangement joins TRBV7-2 to TRBJ1-4, with unresolved D. The germline V and J ends were trimmed by 1 base and 4 bases, with 10 bases remaining between them. The CDR3 is 15 amino acids. CDR1 and CDR2 (germline): SGHTA, FQGNSA. Here the CDR3 DNA reads TGTGCCAGCAGCTTAGGGGGTCAGGTTAATGAAAAACTGTTTTTT. Amino acids: CASSLGGQVNEKLFF.

The chain joins TRBV12-3 or TRBV12-4 to TRBJ2-7, with a weak D call TRBD2 (5 bases). The germline V and J ends were trimmed by 3 bases and 1 base, with 7 bases remaining between them. There are 13 residues in the CDR3. This chain's CDR3 is CASSLWESYEQYF. For the CDR3, the DNA is TGTGCCAGCAGTTTGTGGGAGTCCTACGAGCAGTACTTC.

This clone has only one observation. The J gene is TRBJ1-1, the V gene TRBV7-2; D remains unclear. Germline CDR1 reads SGHTA; CDR2 reads FQGNSA. The CDR3 runs to 13 residues. The V and J ends lost 1 base and 5 bases respectively, with 8 bases between them. Here the CDR3 reads CASSLGERTEAFF. The CDR3 DNA reads as TGTGCCAGCAGCTTAGGCGAGCGGACTGAAGCTTTCTTT.

This rearrangement joins TRBV6-5 to TRBJ1-5; D gene uncertain. This CDR3 comprises 13 residues. The V end lost 0 bases, the J end lost 4 bases, and 4 bases lay between the germline ends. From germline, CDR1 is MNHEY and CDR2 SVGAGI. The CDR3 DNA reads as TGTGCCAGCAGTTACTCCAGAAATCAGCCCCAGCATTTT. Amino acids: CASSYSRNQPQHF.

V gene TRBV11-2 combines with J gene TRBJ1-4, with D possibly TRBD1 on 6 matching bases. Trimming pared 3 bases from V and 8 bases from J, leaving 16 bases between. The germline V gene encodes CDR1 SGHAT and CDR2 FQNNGV. The CDR3 loop spans 15 amino acids. CDR3 nucleotides: TGTGCCAGCAGCTTTCAGGGGCCATCCACCGAAAAACTGTTTTTT. Residues: CASSFQGPSTEKLFF.

Only one count was recorded for this clone. CDR3 DNA: TGCGCCAGCAGCCAATCCGCTCGTAACAGGGGAGATACGCAGTATTTT. It is translated as CASSQSARNRGDTQYF. V gene TRBV4-3 combines with J gene TRBJ2-3; 7 nucleotides line up with TRBD1. The CDR3 has 16 amino acids. Germline V gene lookup returns CDR1 LGHNA and CDR2 YSLEER. The J segment lost 5 bases and the V segment lost 2 bases, leaving 10 bases of the junction unmatched.

J is TRBJ1-6 and V is TRBV19; TRBD1 is a possible D gene (6 bases). The CDR3 runs to 14 residues. The germline V gene encodes CDR1 LNHDA and CDR2 SQIVND (reference sequence). V lost 5 bases, J lost 9 bases, and 14 bases lay in between. In nucleotides, the CDR3 is TGTGCCAGTAGTTATACCGGGGGCGGTTCACCCCTCCACTTT. Translation gives CASSYTGGGSPLHF.

The rearrangement links TRBV5-1 to TRBJ1-6; D is unresolved. CDR1 and CDR2 from the germline V gene are SGHRS and YFSETQ. The V end lost 0 bases, the J end lost 9 bases, and 16 bases lay between the germline ends. This CDR3 spans 16 amino acids. For the CDR3, the DNA is TGCGCCAGCAGCTTGGGCGGAATTTGGGATGGTTCACCCCTCCACTTT. Translation gives CASSLGGIWDGSPLHF.

V is TRBV19 and J is TRBJ1-1; 7 nucleotides agree with TRBD1. Germline trimming cut 8 bases from V and 4 bases from J; bases unmatched to any gene: 7. Germline loops: CDR1 LNHDA, CDR2 SQIVND (reference sequence). This CDR3 is 13 amino acids long. CDR3 protein: CASRQGAGTEAFF. The CDR3 DNA reads TGTGCCAGTCGACAGGGAGCCGGCACTGAAGCTTTCTTT. Filled out from reference TRBV19 and TRBJ1-1, the complete variable domain reads DGGITQSPKYLFRKEGQNVTLSCEQNLNHDAMYWYRQDPGQGLRLIYYSQIVNDFQKGDIAEGYSVSREKKESFPLTVTSAQKNPTAFYLCASRQGAGTEAFFGQGTRLTVV.

The V gene is TRBV30, the J gene TRBJ2-7; 11 nucleotides align to TRBD1. Germline values: CDR1 GTSNPN, CDR2 SVGIG (reference sequence). J gave up 2 bases and V 8 bases, and 5 bases lay outside the gene matches. CDR3 length: 13 residues. The CDR3 DNA is TGTGCCGGGGACAGGGGGATGACCTACGAGCAGTACTTC. Translating gives CAGDRGMTYEQYF.

This clone was seen only a few times. The rearrangement joins TRBV14 to TRBJ2-7; D might be TRBD2 (5 bases). The germline V gene encodes CDR1 SGHDN and CDR2 FVKESK. The V end was cut by 4 bases, the J end by 4 bases, with 11 bases between. The CDR3 has 13 amino acids. The CDR3 loop reads CASSRLAGYEQYF. CDR3 in DNA: TGTGCCAGCAGCCGGCTAGCTGGGTACGAGCAGTACTTC.

This chain links TRBV23-1 with TRBJ2-7; D perhaps matches TRBD2 (6 bases). TRBV23-1 is an open reading frame whose function is uncertain. Trimming left V 3 bases short and J 3 bases short, with 12 bases between. This CDR3 is 14 amino acids long. CDR3 DNA sequence: TGCGCCAGCAGTCATGGGGGAGGTGACTACGAGCAGTACTTC. Its protein product is CASSHGGGDYEQYF.

The gene calls are TRBV6-5 and TRBJ1-4; no reliable D call. This CDR3 has 14 residues. V dropped 5 bases and J dropped 10 bases, with 17 bases sitting between them. The germline V gene encodes CDR1 MNHEY and CDR2 SVGAGI. This CDR3 reads CASSQDVPKGKLFF. The CDR3, as DNA: TGTGCCAGCAGTCAGGACGTCCCCAAGGGAAAACTGTTTTTT.

This clone was seen a single time. The chain links TRBV9 to TRBJ1-3, with D possibly being TRBD1 (6 bases). The CDR3 runs to 16 residues. V was clipped by 3 bases and J by 0 bases, with 13 bases between them. The germline V gene encodes CDR1 SGDLS and CDR2 YYNGEE. CDR3: CASSGLGGGSGNTIYF. The CDR3 DNA is TGTGCCAGCAGCGGACTAGGGGGGGGCTCTGGAAACACCATATATTTT.

The V call is TRBV7-2, the J call TRBJ1-6, with D unclear. CDR3 length: 15 residues. Germline V gives CDR1 SGHTA, CDR2 FQGNSA. V was shortened by 2 bases and J by 1 base, with 6 bases between the two germline ends. The CDR3 DNA is TGTGCCAGCAGCTTACCCGGGTCCTATAATTCACCCCTCCACTTT. This gives the protein CASSLPGSYNSPLHF.

For the CDR3, the DNA is TGTGCCAGCAGTCCCGGCCTGAGCTCCTACAATGAGCAGTTCTTC. It codes for CASSPGLSSYNEQFF. The chain employs TRBV6-2 or TRBV6-3 and TRBJ2-1; D unclear. The CDR3 length is 15 residues. V gave up 5 bases and J gave up 0 bases, with 11 bases separating them. CDR1 MNHEY and CDR2 SVGEGT come from the germline V gene.

This clone was seen a handful of times. This rearrangement joins TRBV27 to TRBJ1-1; unclear D gene. Germline V gene sequence: CDR1 MNHEY, CDR2 SMNVEV (reference sequence). Trimming took off 2 bases at V and 1 base at J, with 5 bases between the two ends. The CDR3 extends over 13 amino acids. The DNA for the CDR3 is TGTGCCAGCAGTTTACAGAGGAACACTGAAGCTTTCTTT. Its translation: CASSLQRNTEAFF.

This chain connects TRBV5-4 to TRBJ2-7; 7 bases agree with TRBD1. The CDR3 totals 12 residues. V shed 4 bases, J shed 4 bases, and the junction held 2 bases outside the gene matches. Germline CDR1 reads SGHNT; CDR2 reads YYREEE (reference sequence). The CDR3 nucleotides read TGTGCCAGCAGCCGGACAGGTTACGAGCAGTACTTC. Protein: CASSRTGYEQYF.

The rearrangement uses TRBV19 and TRBJ1-6; 7 nucleotides line up with TRBD1. CDR1 is LNHDA, CDR2 SQIVND, per germline (reference sequence). V lost 5 bases, J lost 8 bases, and 6 bases stayed unmatched. CDR3 length equals 14 residues. Written as DNA, the CDR3 is TGTGCCAGTAGTTCTCCAGGGGGTTATTCACCCCTCCACTTT. Protein product: CASSSPGGYSPLHF.